One sample yielded the 6 T cell receptor beta chains listed below, sequenced in a study of beta chain features in type 1 diabetes. Every isolated RNA sample was fully reverse transcribed, so sequencing captured expressed TCRB transcripts. Method: immunoSEQ multiplex PCR; TCRdb's copy keeps in-frame clones and lacks some. Counted here are about 250,000 clones, 11% to 15% occurring once; the ten biggest clones make up about 0.024%. The specimen was naive CD4+ T cells from blood. Every receptor here comes from a woman between 40 and 55 years old in good health.

The chain uses TRBV6-5 and TRBJ2-3; TRBD1 matches 10 bases. There are 14 residues in the CDR3. From germline, CDR1 is MNHEY and CDR2 SVGAGI. The V segment lost 5 bases and the J segment 6 bases; nucleotides outside the gene matches: 5. Here the CDR3 reads CASSPGQGGDTQYF. The CDR3 nucleotides read TGTGCCAGCAGTCCCGGACAGGGGGGTGATACGCAGTATTTT.

The chain has TRBV5-6 and TRBJ2-5; D is ambiguous. This CDR3 spans 11 amino acids. The V end was cut by 4 bases, the J end by 2 bases, with 3 bases between. Per germline, CDR1 SGHDT and CDR2 YYEEEE. Written as DNA, the CDR3 is TGTGCCAGCAGCATACAAGAGACCCAGTACTTC. It is translated as CASSIQETQYF.

This clone has only a few counts. J is TRBJ1-1 and V is TRBV15; D not resolved. The CDR3 is 12 amino acids. The V gene lost 4 bases and the J gene lost 9 bases, with 12 bases spanning the gap. Germline V CDR1 and CDR2: LNHNV, YYDKDF (reference sequence). The CDR3 is CATSKIGVQAFF. The DNA of the CDR3 is TGTGCCACCAGCAAGATCGGGGTCCAAGCTTTCTTT.

The V and J genes are TRBV6-1 and TRBJ1-1, with D perhaps matching TRBD1 (6 bases). Looked up from germline, CDR1 is MNHNS and CDR2 is SASEGT. The CDR3 is made up of 13 amino acids. V was shortened by 4 bases and J by 4 bases, with 10 bases between the two germline ends. CDR3 sequence: CASSGTGSTEAFF. For the CDR3, the DNA is TGTGCCAGCAGTGGAACAGGGAGCACTGAAGCTTTCTTT.

The chain is built from TRBV18 and TRBJ1-1, with 7 bases fitting TRBD1. The CDR3 is 14 residues long. The V gene end was trimmed by 6 bases and the J gene end by 5 bases; junction bases not matched to a gene: 9. From germline, CDR1 is KGHSH and CDR2 LQKENI. The DNA of the CDR3 is TGTGCCAGCTCCTATGACAGGGTGGGGACTGAAGCTTTCTTT. This translates into CASSYDRVGTEAFF.

CDR3 protein: CASSELITGELFF. CDR3 coding DNA: TGTGCCAGCAGTGAATTAATCACCGGGGAGCTGTTTTTT. The chain recombines TRBV25-1 with TRBJ2-2; D is undetermined. The CDR3 contains 13 residues. Germline V gene sequence: CDR1 MGHDK, CDR2 SYGVNS. Trimming took off 1 base at V and 4 bases at J, with 4 bases between the two ends.